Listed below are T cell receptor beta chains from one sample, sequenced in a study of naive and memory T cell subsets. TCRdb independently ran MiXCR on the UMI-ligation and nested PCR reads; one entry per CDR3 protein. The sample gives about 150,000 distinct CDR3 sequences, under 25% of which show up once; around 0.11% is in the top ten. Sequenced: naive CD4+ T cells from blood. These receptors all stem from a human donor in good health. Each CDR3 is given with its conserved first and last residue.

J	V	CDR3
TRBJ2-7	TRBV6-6	CASSIELTGTGTF
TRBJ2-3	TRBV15	CATSRGVAGGPDTQYF
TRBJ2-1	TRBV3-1	CASNTPSGGYNEQFF
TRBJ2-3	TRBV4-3	CASSQDPRGDTQYF
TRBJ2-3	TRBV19	CASSILPSFADTQYF
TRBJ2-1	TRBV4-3	CASSQAGLAGGPLNEQFF
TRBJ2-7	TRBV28	CASRGLPYEQYF
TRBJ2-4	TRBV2	CASSVFSGPVDKNIQYF
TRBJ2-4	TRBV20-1	CSARDTMPASGYIQYF
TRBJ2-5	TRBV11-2	CASSLDRLARGAVPETQYF
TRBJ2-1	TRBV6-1	CASSVWTIYEQFF
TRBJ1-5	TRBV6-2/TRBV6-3	CASGQVLNQPQHF
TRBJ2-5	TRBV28	CASSFGSSIQKTQYF
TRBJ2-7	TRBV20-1	CSAPNRVGLHYEQYF
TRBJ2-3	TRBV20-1	CSAKSRRYTDTQYF
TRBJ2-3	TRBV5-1	CASSLVGTGPDTQYF
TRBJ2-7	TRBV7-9	CASSLQSGSGYEQYF
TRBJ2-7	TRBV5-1	CASSLGYRDSSSYEQYF
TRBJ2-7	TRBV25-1	CASSERFSGPYEQYF
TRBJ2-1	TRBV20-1	CSAPGPSGISYNEQFF
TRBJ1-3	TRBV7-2	CASSFSSHGNTIYF
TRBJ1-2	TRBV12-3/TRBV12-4	CASSLGPGRTF
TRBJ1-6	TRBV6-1	CASIGTGDNSPLHF
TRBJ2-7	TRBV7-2	CASSPRLAGRPHEQYF
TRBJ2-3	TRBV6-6	CASSSPTGSTDTQYF
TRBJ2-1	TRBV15	CATSRSNIAGPIYNEQFF
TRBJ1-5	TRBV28	CASSFSPGRPKMEPQHF
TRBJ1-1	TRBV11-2	CASSLFRHTEAFF
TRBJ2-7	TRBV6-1	CASSEQENYEQYF
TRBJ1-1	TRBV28	CASSFTQVTEAFF
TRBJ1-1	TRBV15	CATSRDMVNTEAFF
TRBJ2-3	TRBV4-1	CASSPWTSGLDGDSTDTQYF
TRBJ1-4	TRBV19	CASRPGPATNEKLFF
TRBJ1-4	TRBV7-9	CASSLARTEKLFF
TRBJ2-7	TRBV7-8	CASSLRGSEYEQYF
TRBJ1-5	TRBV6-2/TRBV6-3	CASTWAGIPDQPQHF
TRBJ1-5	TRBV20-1	CSAIGDRTLFSLSPPQHF
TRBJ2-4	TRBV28	CASSQGQGALAKNIQYF
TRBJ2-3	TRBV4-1	CASSPPLGGGYGTDTQYF
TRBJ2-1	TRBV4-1	CASSRLNSGSYNEQFF
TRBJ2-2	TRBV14	CASSQDLGGQLFF
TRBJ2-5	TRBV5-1	CASSIQGDETQYF
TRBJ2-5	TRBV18	CASSPPTSWETQYF
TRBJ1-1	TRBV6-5	CASSLLQRGTEAFF
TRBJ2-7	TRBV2	CASTEGHEQYF
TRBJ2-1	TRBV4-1	CASSQATPGGNYNEQFF
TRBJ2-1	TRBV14	CASSPHMLTYNEQFF
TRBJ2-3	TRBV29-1	CSVDTNSLNTDTQYF
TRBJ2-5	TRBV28	CASSKSRRGTGSLETQYF
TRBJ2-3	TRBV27	CASSRGRHTDTQYF
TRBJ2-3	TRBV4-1	CASSRLQGSSTDTQYF
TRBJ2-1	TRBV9	CASSGFEEVRNEQFF
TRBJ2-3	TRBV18	CASSGSGTSTDTQYF